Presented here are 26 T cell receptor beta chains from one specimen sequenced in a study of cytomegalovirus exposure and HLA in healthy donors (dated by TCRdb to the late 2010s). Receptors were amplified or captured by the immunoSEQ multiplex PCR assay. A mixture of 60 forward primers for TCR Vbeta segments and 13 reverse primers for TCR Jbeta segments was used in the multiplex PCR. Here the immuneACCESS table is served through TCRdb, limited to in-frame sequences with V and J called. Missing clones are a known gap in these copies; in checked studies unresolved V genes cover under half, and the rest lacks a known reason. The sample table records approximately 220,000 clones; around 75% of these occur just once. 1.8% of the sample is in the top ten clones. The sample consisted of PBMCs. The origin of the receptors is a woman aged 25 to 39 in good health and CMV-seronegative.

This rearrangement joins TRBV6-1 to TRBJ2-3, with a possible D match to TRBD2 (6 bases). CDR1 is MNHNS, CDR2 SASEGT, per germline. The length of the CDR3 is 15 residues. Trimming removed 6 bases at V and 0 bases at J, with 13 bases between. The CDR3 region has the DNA TGTGCCAGCAGCCCGCTAGCGTCTAGCACAGATACGCAGTATTTT. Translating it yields CASSPLASSTDTQYF.

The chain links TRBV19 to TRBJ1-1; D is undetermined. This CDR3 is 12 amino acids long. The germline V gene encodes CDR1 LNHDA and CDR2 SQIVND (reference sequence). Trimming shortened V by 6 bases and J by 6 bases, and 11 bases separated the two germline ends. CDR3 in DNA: TGTGCCAGTAGCCACCGAGAGGCTGAAGCTTTCTTT. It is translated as CASSHREAEAFF.

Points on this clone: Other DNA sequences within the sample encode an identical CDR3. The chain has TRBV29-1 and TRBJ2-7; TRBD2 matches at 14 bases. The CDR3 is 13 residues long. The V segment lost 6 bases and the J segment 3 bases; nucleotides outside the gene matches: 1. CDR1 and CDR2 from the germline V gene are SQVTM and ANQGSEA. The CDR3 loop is CSVGTSGSYEQYF. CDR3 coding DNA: TGCAGCGTCGGGACTAGCGGGAGCTACGAGCAGTACTTC.

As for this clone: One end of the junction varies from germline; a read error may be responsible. The CDR3: CASSQTVYNSPLHF. The CDR3 DNA reads TGTGCCAGCAGTCAGACAGTTTATAATTCCCCCCTCCACTTT. V gene TRBV25-1 combines with J gene TRBJ1-6, with D perhaps TRBD1 (5 bases). This CDR3 is built from 14 residues. CDR1 and CDR2 from the germline V gene are MGHDK and SYGVNS.

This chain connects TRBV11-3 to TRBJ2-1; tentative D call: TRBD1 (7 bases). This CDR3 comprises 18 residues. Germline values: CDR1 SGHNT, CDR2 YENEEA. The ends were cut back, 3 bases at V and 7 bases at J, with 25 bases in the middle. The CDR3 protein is CASSFWRGHLDVGNEQFF. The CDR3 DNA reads TGTGCCAGCAGCTTTTGGAGGGGGCATTTGGACGTTGGAAATGAGCAGTTCTTC. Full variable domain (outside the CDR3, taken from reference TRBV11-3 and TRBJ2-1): EAGVVQSPRYKIIEKKQPVAFWCNPISGHNTLYWYLQNLGQGPELLIRYENEEAVDDSQLPKDRFSAERLKGVDSTLKIQPAELGDSAVYLCASSFWRGHLDVGNEQFFGPGTRLTVL.

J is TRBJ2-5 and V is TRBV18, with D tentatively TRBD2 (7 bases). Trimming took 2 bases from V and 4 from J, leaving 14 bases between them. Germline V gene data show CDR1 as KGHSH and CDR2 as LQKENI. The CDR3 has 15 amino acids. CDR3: CASSPTTGRGETQYF. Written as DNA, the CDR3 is TGTGCCAGCTCACCAACAACAGGGAGGGGAGAGACCCAGTACTTC.

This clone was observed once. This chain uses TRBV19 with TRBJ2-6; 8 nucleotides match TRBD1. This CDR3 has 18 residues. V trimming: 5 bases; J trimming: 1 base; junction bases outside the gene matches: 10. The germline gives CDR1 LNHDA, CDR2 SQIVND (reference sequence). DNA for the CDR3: TGTGCCAGTAGTCCGCCGGACAGGGTTTCGTCTGGGGCCAACGTCCTGACTTTC. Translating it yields CASSPPDRVSSGANVLTF.

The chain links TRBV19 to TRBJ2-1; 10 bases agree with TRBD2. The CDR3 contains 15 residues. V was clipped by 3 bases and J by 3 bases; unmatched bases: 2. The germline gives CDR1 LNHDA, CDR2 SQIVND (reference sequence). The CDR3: CASSMSSGSYNEQFF. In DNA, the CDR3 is TGTGCCAGTAGTATGTCTAGCGGGAGCTACAATGAGCAGTTCTTC.

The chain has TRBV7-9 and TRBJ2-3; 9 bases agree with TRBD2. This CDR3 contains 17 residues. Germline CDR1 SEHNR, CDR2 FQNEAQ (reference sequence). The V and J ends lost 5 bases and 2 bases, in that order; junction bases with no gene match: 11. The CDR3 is CASSQSTSGLFTDTQYF. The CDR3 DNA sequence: TGTGCCAGCAGCCAATCAACTAGCGGGTTATTCACAGATACGCAGTATTTT.

The chain's CDR3 is CASSYSETQYF. The CDR3 DNA follows: TGTGCCAGCAGTTATTCGGAGACCCAGTACTTC. The J gene is TRBJ2-5, the V gene TRBV6-1, with unresolved D. The CDR3 is 11 amino acids. The V end lost 5 bases, the J end lost 5 bases, and 6 bases lay between the germline ends. Germline CDR1 MNHNS, CDR2 SASEGT.

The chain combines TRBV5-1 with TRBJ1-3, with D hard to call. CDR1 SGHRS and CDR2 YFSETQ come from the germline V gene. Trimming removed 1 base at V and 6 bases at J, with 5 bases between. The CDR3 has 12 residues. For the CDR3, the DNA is TGCGCCAGCAGCTTGCCTACAAACACCATATATTTT. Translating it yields CASSLPTNTIYF.

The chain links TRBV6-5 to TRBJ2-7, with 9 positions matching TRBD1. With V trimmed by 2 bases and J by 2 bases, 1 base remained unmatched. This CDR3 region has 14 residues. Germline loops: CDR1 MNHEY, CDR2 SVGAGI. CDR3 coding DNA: TGTGCCAGCAGTTACAGACAGGGGGCCTACGAGCAGTACTTC. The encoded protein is CASSYRQGAYEQYF.

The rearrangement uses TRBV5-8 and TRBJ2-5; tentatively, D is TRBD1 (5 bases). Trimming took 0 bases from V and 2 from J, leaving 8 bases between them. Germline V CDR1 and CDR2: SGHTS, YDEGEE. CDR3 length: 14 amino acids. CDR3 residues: CASSLEGQQETQYF. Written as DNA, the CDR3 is TGTGCCAGCAGCTTGGAGGGGCAACAAGAGACCCAGTACTTC.

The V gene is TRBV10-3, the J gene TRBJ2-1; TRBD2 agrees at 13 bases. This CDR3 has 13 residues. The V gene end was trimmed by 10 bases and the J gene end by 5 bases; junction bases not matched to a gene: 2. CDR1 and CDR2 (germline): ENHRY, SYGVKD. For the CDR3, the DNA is TGTGCCACTGGGACTAGCGGGGACAATGAGCAGTTCTTC. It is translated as CATGTSGDNEQFF.

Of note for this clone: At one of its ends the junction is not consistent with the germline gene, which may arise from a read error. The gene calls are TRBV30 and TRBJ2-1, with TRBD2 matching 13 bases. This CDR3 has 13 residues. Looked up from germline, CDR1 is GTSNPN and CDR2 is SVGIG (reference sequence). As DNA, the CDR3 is TGTGCCTCCCGGACTAGCGGGAGCGCCCTCCCGGTCTTC. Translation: CASRTSGSALPVF.

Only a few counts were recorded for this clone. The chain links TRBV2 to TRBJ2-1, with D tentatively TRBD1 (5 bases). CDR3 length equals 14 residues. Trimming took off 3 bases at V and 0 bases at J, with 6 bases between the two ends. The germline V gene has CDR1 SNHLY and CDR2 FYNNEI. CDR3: CASSDRGSYNEQFF. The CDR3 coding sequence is TGTGCCAGCAGTGATAGGGGCTCCTACAATGAGCAGTTCTTC.

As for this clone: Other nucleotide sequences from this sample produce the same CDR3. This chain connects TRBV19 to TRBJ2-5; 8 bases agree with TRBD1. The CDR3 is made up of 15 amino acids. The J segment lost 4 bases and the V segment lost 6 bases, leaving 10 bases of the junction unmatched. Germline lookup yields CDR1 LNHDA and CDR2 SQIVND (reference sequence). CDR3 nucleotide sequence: TGTGCCAGTAGCCCTGGGACAGGATGGGGAGAGACCCAGTACTTC. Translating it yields CASSPGTGWGETQYF.

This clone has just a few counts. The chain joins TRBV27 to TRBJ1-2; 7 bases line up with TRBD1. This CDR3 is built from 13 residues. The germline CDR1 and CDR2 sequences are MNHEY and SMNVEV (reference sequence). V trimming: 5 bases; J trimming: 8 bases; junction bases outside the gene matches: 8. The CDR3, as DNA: TGTGCCAGCAGTACTAAGACAGGGTACGGCTACACCTTC. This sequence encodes CASSTKTGYGYTF.

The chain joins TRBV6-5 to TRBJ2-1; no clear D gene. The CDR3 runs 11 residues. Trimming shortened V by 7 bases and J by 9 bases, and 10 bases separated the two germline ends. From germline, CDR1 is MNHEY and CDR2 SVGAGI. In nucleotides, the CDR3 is TGTGCCAGCATACTCAACTCTGAGCAGTTCTTC. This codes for CASILNSEQFF.

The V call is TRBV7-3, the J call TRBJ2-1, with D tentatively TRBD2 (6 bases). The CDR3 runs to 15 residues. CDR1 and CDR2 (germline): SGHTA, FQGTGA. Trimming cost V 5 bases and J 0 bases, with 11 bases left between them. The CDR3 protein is CASSPSANSYNEQFF. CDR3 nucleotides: TGTGCCAGCAGCCCTAGCGCAAACTCCTACAATGAGCAGTTCTTC.

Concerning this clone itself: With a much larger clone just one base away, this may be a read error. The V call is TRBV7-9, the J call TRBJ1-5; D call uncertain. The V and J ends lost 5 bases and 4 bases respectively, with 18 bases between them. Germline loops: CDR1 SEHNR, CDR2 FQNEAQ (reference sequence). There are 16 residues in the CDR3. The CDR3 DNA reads TGTGCCAGCAGCCGTTCGGCACAGCTACCTAATCAGCCCCAGCATTTT. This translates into CASSRSAQLPNQPQHF. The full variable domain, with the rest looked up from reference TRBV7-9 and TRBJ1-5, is DTGVSQNPRHKITKRGQNVTFRCDPISEHNRLYWYRQTLGQGPEFLTYFQNEAQLEKSRLLSDRFSAERPKGSFSTLEIQRTEQGDSAMYLCASSRSAQLPNQPQHFGDGTRLSIL.

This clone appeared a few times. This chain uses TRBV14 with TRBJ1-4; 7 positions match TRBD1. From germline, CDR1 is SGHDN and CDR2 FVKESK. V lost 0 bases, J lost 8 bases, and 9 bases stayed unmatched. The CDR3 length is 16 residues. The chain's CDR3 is CASSQDSILDREKLFF. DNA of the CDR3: TGTGCCAGCAGCCAAGATTCTATCCTGGACAGGGAAAAACTGTTTTTT. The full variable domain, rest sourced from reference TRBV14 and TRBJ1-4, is EAGVTQFPSHSVIEKGQTVTLRCDPISGHDNLYWYRRVMGKEIKFLLHFVKESKQDESGMPNNRFLAERTGGTYSTLKVQPAELEDSGVYFCASSQDSILDREKLFFGSGTQLSVL.

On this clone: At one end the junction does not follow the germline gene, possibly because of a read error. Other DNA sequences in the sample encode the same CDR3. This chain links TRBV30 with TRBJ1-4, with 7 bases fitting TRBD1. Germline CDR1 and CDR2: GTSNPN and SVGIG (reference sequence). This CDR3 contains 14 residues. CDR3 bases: TGCGCCTCCACCGCCGGGACAGTCTATGAAAAACTGTTTTTT. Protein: CASTAGTVYEKLFF. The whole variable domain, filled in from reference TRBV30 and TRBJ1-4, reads SQTIHQWPATLVQPVGSPLSLECTVEGTSNPNLYWYRQAAGRGLQLLFYSVGIGQISSEVPQNLSASRPQDRQFILSSKKLLLSDSGFYLCASTAGTVYEKLFFGSGTQLSVL.

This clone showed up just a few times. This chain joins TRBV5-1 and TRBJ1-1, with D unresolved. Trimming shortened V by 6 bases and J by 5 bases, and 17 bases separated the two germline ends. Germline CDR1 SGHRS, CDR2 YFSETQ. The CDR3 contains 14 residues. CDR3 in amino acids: CASTVGGAETEAFF. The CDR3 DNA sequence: TGCGCCAGCACCGTGGGAGGTGCGGAAACTGAAGCTTTCTTT.

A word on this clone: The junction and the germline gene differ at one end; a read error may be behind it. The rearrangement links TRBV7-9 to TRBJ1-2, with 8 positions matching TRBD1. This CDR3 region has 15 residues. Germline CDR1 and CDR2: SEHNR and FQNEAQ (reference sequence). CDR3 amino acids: CSSSLEYRGRHGYTF. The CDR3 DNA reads TGTTCCAGCAGCTTAGAGTACAGGGGGAGGCATGGCTACACCTTC.

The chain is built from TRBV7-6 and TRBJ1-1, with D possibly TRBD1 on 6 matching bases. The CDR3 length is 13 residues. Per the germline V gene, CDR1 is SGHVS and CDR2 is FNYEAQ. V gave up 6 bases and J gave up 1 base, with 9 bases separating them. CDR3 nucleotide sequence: TGTGCCAGCAGGGCGACAGGGAACACTGAAGCTTTCTTT. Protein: CASRATGNTEAFF.